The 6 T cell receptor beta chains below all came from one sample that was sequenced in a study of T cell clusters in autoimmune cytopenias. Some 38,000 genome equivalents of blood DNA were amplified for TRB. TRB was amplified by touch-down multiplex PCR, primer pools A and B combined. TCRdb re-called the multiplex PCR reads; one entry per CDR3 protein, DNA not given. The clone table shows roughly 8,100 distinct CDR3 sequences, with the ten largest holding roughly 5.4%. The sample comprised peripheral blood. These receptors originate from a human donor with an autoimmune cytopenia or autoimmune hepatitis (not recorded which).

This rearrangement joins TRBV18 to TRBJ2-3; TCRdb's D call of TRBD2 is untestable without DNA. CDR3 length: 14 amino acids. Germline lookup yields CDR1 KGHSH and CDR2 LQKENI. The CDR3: CASSLSGSTDTQYF. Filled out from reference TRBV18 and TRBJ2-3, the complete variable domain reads NAGVMQNPRHLVRRRGQEARLRCSPMKGHSHVYWYRQLPEEGLKFMVYLQKENIIDESGMPKERFSAEFPKEGPSILRIQQVVRGDSAAYFCASSLSGSTDTQYFGPGTRLTVL.

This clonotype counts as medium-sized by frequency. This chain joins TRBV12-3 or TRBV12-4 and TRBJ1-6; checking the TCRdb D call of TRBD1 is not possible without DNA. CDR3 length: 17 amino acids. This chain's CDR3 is CASSLGGFSSYNSPLHF.

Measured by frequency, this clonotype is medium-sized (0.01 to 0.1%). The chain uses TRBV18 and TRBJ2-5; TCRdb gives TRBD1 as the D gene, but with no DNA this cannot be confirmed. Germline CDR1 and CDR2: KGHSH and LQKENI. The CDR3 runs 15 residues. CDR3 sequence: CASSPPATVGETQYF.

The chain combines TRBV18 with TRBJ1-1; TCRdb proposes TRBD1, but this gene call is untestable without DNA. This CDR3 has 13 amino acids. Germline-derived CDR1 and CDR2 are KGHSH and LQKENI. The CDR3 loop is CASADRMNTEAFF. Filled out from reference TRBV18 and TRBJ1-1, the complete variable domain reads NAGVMQNPRHLVRRRGQEARLRCSPMKGHSHVYWYRQLPEEGLKFMVYLQKENIIDESGMPKERFSAEFPKEGPSILRIQQVVRGDSAAYFCASADRMNTEAFFGQGTRLTVV.

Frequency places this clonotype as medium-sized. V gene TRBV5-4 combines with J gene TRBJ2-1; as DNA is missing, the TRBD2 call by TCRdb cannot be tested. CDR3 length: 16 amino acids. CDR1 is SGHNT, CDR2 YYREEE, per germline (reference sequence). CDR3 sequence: CASSPGGGRASNEQFF.

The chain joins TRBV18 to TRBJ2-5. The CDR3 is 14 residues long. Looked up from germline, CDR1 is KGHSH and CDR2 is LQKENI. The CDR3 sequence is CASSPPPIQETQYF.